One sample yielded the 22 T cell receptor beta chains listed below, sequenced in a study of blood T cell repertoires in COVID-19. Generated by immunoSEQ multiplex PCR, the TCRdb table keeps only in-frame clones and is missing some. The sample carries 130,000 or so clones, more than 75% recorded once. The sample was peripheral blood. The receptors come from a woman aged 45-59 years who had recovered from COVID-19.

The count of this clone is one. The CDR3 reads CASSEKGQTNYGYTF. DNA of the CDR3: TGTGCCAGCAGTGAAAAGGGACAGACCAACTATGGCTACACCTTC. The chain combines TRBV6-1 with TRBJ1-2; 7 bases are shared with TRBD1. CDR3 length equals 15 residues. From germline, CDR1 is MNHNS and CDR2 SASEGT. Germline trimming cut 2 bases from V and 2 bases from J; bases unmatched to any gene: 5.

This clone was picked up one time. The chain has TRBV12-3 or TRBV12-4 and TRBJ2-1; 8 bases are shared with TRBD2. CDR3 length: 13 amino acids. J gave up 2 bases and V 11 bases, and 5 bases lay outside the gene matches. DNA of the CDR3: TGTGCCGGCGGGGGGTATCCCTACAATGAGCAGTTCTTC. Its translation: CAGGGYPYNEQFF.

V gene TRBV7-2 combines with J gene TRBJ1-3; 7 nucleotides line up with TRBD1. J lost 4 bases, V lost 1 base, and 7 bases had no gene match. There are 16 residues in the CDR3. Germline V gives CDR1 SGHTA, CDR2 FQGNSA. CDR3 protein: CASSLGRYRGGNTIYF. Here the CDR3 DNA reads TGTGCCAGCAGCTTAGGGCGCTACAGGGGCGGAAACACCATATATTTT.

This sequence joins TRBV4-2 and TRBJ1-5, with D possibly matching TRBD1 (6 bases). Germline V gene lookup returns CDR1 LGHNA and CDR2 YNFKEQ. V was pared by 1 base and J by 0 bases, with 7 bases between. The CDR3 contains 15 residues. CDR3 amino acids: CASSQGRGSNQPQHF. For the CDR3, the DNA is TGTGCCAGCAGCCAAGGCAGGGGTAGCAATCAGCCCCAGCATTTT.

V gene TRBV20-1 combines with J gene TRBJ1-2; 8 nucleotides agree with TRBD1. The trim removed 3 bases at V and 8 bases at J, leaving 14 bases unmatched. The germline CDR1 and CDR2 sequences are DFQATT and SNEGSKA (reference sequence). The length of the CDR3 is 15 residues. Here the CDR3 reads CSASAGTGDPGGYTF. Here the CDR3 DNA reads TGCAGTGCTAGTGCCGGGACAGGCGATCCCGGGGGCTACACCTTC.

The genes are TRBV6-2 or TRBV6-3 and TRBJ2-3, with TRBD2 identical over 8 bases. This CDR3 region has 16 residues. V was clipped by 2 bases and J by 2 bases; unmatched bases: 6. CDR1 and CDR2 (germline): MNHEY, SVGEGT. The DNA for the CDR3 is TGTGCCAGCAGTTACGCAGCGGGAGTAGTCACAGATACGCAGTATTTT. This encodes CASSYAAGVVTDTQYF.

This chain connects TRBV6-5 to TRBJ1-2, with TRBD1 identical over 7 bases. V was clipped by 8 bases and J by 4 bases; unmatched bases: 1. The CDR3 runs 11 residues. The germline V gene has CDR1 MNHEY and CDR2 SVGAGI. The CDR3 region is CASAGGYGYTF. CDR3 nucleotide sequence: TGTGCCAGCGCAGGGGGCTATGGCTACACCTTC.

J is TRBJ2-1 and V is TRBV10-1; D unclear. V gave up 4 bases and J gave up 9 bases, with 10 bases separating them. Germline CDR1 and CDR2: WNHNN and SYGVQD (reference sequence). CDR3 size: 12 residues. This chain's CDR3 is CASSGVNGEQFF. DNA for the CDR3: TGCGCCAGCAGTGGAGTTAACGGTGAGCAGTTCTTC.

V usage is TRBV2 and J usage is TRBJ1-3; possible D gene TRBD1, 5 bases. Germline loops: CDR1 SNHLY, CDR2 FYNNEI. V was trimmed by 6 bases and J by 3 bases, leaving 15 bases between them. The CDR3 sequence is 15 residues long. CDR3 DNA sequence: TGTGCCAGCAGCGGATCGTCAGGGCATGGAAACACCATATATTTT. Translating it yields CASSGSSGHGNTIYF. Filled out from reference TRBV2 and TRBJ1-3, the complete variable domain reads EPEVTQTPSHQVTQMGQEVILRCVPISNHLYFYWYRQILGQKVEFLVSFYNNEISEKSEIFDDQFSVERPDGSNFTLKIRSTKLEDSAMYFCASSGSSGHGNTIYFGEGSWLTVV.

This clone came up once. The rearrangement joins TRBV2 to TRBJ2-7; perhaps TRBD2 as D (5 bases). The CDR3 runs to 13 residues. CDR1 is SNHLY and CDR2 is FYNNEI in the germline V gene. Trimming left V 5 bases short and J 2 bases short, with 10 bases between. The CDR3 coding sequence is TGTGCCAGCAGTCCTAGCTCTCCCTACGAGCAGTACTTC. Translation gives CASSPSSPYEQYF.

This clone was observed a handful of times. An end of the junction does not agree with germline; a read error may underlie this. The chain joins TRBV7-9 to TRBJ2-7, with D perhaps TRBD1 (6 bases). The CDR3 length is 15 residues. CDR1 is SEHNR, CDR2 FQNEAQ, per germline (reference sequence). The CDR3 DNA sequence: TGTGCCAGCAGTTTAGAAGGGGGATGGTCCTACGAGCAGTACTTC. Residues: CASSLEGGWSYEQYF.

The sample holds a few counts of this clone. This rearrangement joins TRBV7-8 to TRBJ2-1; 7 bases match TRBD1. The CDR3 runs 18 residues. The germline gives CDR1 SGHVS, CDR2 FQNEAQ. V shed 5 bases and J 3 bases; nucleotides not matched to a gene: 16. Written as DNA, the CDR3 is TGTGCCAGCAGCCCTAGCCGAGGGGGCCGAGGGAACTACAATGAGCAGTTCTTC. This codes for CASSPSRGGRGNYNEQFF.

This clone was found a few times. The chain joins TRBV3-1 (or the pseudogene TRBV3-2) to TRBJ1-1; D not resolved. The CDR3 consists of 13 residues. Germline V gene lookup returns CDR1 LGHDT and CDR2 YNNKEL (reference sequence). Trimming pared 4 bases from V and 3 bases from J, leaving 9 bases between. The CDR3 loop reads CASSLASDTEAFF. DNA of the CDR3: TGTGCCAGCAGCCTAGCAAGTGACACTGAAGCTTTCTTT.

As DNA, the CDR3 is TGTGCCAGCAGCCAAGAACTGACTAGCGTTACGAACACCGGGGAGCTGTTTTTT. It encodes CASSQELTSVTNTGELFF. V and J are TRBV3-1 (or the pseudogene TRBV3-2) and TRBJ2-2, with TRBD2 matching 8 bases. Trimming at V came to 0 bases and at J to 0 bases, leaving 6 bases not matched to a gene. Germline CDR1 is LGHDT and CDR2 is YNNKEL (reference sequence). The CDR3 is made up of 18 amino acids.

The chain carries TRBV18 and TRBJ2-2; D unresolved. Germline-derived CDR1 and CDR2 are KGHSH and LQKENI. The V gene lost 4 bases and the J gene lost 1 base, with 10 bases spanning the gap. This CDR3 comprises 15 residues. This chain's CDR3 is CASSLSTGNTGELFF. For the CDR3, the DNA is TGTGCCAGCTCACTGTCAACCGGGAACACCGGGGAGCTGTTTTTT.

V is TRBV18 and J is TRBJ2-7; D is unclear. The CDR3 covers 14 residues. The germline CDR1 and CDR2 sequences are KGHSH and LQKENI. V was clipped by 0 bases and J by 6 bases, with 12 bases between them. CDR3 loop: CASSPPNVLSEQYF. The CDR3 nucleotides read TGTGCCAGCTCACCACCGAATGTACTCTCCGAGCAGTACTTC.

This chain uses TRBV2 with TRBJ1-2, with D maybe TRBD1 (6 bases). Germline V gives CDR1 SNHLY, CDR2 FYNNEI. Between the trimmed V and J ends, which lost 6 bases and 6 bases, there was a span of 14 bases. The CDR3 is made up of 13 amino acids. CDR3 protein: CASSPRGQHGYTF. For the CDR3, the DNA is TGTGCCAGCAGCCCCAGGGGCCAACATGGCTACACCTTC.

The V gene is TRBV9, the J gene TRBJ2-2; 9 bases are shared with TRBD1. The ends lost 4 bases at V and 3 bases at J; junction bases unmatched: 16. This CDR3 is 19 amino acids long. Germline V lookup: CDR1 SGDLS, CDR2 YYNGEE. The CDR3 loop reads CASSPRPGTGSGDTGELFF. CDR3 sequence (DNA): TGTGCCAGCAGCCCCCGTCCCGGGACAGGGTCCGGGGACACCGGGGAGCTGTTTTTT.

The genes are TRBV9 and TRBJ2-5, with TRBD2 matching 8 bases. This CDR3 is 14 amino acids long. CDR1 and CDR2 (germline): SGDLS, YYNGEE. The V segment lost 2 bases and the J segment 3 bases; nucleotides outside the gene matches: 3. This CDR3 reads CASSVVSGEETQYF. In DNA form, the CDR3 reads TGTGCCAGCAGCGTCGTTAGCGGGGAAGAGACCCAGTACTTC.

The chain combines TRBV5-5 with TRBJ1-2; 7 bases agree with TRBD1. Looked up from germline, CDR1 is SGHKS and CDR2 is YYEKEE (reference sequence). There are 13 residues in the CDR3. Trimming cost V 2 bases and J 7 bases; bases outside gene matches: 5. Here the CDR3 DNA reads TGTGCCAGCAGCTTAACAGGGGATGCTGGCTACACCTTC. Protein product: CASSLTGDAGYTF.

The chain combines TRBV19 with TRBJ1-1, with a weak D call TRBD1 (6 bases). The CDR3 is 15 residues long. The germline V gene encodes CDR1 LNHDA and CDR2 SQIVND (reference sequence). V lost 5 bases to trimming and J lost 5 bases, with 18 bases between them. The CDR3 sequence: CASSDRGQIGTEAFF. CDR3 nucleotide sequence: TGTGCCAGTAGTGACCGCGGACAGATCGGGACTGAAGCTTTCTTT.

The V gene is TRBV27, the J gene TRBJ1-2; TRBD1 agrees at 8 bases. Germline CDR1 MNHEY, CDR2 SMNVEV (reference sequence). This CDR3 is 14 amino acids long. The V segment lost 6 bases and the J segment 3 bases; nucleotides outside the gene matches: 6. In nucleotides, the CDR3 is TGTGCCAGCAGCCCGACAGGGGCGCACTATGGCTACACCTTC. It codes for CASSPTGAHYGYTF.